These 17 T cell receptor beta chains came from one sample sequenced in a study of Graves' ophthalmopathy and Graves' hyperthyroidism. TCR beta CDR3 regions were amplified from RNA transcripts. An opening RT-PCR round employed HTBI primers and preceded a second-round multiplex PCR. TCRdb recomputed calls from the multiplex PCR reads with MiXCR, one row per CDR3 protein. This sample has 450,000 or so distinct CDR3 sequences; under 15% occur once, and the top ten carry over 7.5%. Sequencing was done on a sample of blood. The source of these receptors is a woman aged 25 to 39 with Graves' ophthalmopathy.

This clonotype was seen at least ten times. Because the CDR3 is missing its conserved closing phenylalanine or tryptophan, this is likely a read error. Because the CDR3's place on the DNA is in doubt, the DNA is left out and the CDR3 is given as listed by TCRdb. This chain links TRBV7-2 with TRBJ1-1; TRBD1, as called in the table, went unchecked against the DNA. The CDR3 sequence runs 13 residues, both termini included. The germline CDR1 and CDR2 sequences are SGHTA and FQGNSA. The CDR3 spells CASSYTGNTETFL.

This clonotype was picked up many times. This rearrangement joins TRBV25-1 to TRBJ2-7, with TRBD2 identical over 10 bases. There are 15 residues in the CDR3. Germline trimming cut 3 bases from V and 0 bases from J; bases unmatched to any gene: 2. Germline V gene sequence: CDR1 MGHDK, CDR2 SYGVNS. The CDR3 DNA follows: TGTGCCAGCAGTGACAGCGGGAGGGCCTCCTACGAGCAGTACTTC. Its translation: CASSDSGRASYEQYF.

Concerning this clonotype: At one of its ends the junction is not consistent with the germline gene, which may arise from a read error. V usage is TRBV27 and J usage is TRBJ1-1; TRBD1 is a possible D gene (6 bases). The CDR3 length is 17 residues. Germline loops: CDR1 MNHEY, CDR2 SMNVEV (reference sequence). The CDR3 DNA reads TGTGCCAGCAGCCAAAAAGGCCGTAGGGTATGGGACACTGATGCTTTCTTT. This gives the protein CASSQKGRRVWDTDAFF.

The table lists this clonotype with a few counts. The rearrangement uses TRBV30 and TRBJ2-7; possible D gene TRBD2, 6 bases. With 0 bases removed from V and 7 bases from J, the gap between germline ends came to 16 bases. Germline V lookup: CDR1 GTSNPN, CDR2 SVGIG (reference sequence). The CDR3 loop spans 14 amino acids. CDR3 amino acids: CAWSVSGVPSEQYF. CDR3 coding DNA: TGTGCCTGGAGTGTTTCGGGGGTCCCTAGTGAGCAGTACTTC.

This clonotype has a count of ten or more. This rearrangement joins TRBV28 to TRBJ1-3, with a possible D match to TRBD1 (5 bases). CDR1 and CDR2 (germline): MDHEN, SYDVKM. This CDR3 has 16 residues. The V end lost 5 bases, the J end lost 2 bases, and 16 bases lay between the germline ends. DNA for the CDR3: TGTGCCAGCAGTCCCCGACAGTTCACGGCTGGAAACACCATATATTTT. Translation: CASSPRQFTAGNTIYF.

V and J are TRBV5-1 and TRBJ1-5; TRBD1 matches at 7 bases. CDR3 size: 16 residues. V shed 5 bases, J shed 9 bases, and the junction held 17 bases outside the gene matches. CDR1 and CDR2 (germline): SGHRS, YFSETQ. The CDR3 DNA reads TGCGCCAGCAGTCCCCCCTCCTTTGACAGGGCCCCGCCCCAGCATTTT. Translated: CASSPPSFDRAPPQHF.

Ten or more counts support this clonotype. J is TRBJ1-1 and V is TRBV27, with 8 bases that match TRBD1. The CDR3 has 18 residues. V trimming: 1 base; J trimming: 5 bases; junction bases outside the gene matches: 15. Germline V CDR1 and CDR2: MNHEY, SMNVEV (reference sequence). Here the CDR3 reads CASSLYPPRTGRWTEAFF. CDR3 in DNA: TGTGCCAGCAGTTTATATCCCCCCCGGACAGGGCGATGGACTGAAGCTTTCTTT.

This clonotype came up a few times. The CDR3 region is CASSLFAPGQGAGYTF. DNA for the CDR3: TGTGCCAGCAGTCTGTTCGCCCCGGGACAGGGGGCTGGCTACACCTTC. The gene calls are TRBV11-2 and TRBJ1-2, with TRBD1 matching 12 bases. V shed 6 bases, J shed 7 bases, and the junction held 12 bases outside the gene matches. The germline V gene encodes CDR1 SGHAT and CDR2 FQNNGV. The CDR3 sequence is 16 residues long.

This clonotype was picked up many times. The chain carries TRBV12-3 or TRBV12-4 and TRBJ2-2; D gene uncertain. Trimming took off 3 bases at V and 1 base at J, with 6 bases between the two ends. CDR3 size: 14 residues. The CDR3, as DNA: TGTGCCAGCAGTTTCCTCCAGAACACCGGGGAGCTGTTTTTT. Residues: CASSFLQNTGELFF.

The chain is built from TRBV12-3 or TRBV12-4 and TRBJ1-1; perhaps TRBD1 as D (5 bases). The germline V and J ends were trimmed by 3 bases and 8 bases, with 10 bases remaining between them. The CDR3 spans 12 residues. CDR3 sequence: CASSFRSGEAFF. Here the CDR3 DNA reads TGTGCCAGCAGTTTTAGGTCAGGGGAAGCTTTCTTT.

This clonotype was counted between two and nine times. This chain connects TRBV19 to TRBJ2-2; 7 nucleotides agree with TRBD1. There are 15 residues in the CDR3. V was pared by 7 bases and J by 4 bases, with 9 bases of the junction left unmatched. Germline CDR1 LNHDA, CDR2 SQIVND (reference sequence). Here the CDR3 DNA reads TGTGCCAGTATGCGGAGACAGGGACCCACCGGGGAGCTGTTTTTT. Amino acids: CASMRRQGPTGELFF.

This clonotype has ten or more counts. The CDR3 DNA sequence: TGTGCCAGTAGTACAGCGGGGGGGTACGAGCAGTACTTC. Protein sequence: CASSTAGGYEQYF. The genes are TRBV19 and TRBJ2-7, with TRBD2 identical over 10 bases. The V gene end was trimmed by 4 bases and the J gene end by 4 bases; junction bases not matched to a gene: 1. This CDR3 is built from 13 residues. Per germline, CDR1 LNHDA and CDR2 SQIVND (reference sequence).

This chain connects TRBV6-2 or TRBV6-3 to TRBJ2-7, with D perhaps being TRBD1 or TRBD2 (6 bases each). The V and J ends lost 6 bases and 5 bases respectively, with 14 bases between them. Germline CDR1 and CDR2: MNHEY and SVGEGT. The CDR3 length is 13 residues. CDR3: CASRPRGHNEQYF. The CDR3 nucleotides are TGTGCCAGCAGGCCCCGGGGGCACAACGAGCAGTACTTC.

For this clonotype: Just one base apart from a much larger clone, this may be a read error. This chain links TRBV20-1 with TRBJ1-1; maybe TRBD1 (5 bases). The CDR3 contains 12 residues. Germline CDR1 DFQATT, CDR2 SNEGSKA (reference sequence). CDR3 sequence: CSASGGNTQAFF. The CDR3 DNA reads TGCAGTGCTTCGGGGGGGAACACTCAAGCTTTCTTT.

This clonotype was seen only a few times. The CDR3 bases are TGTGCCAGCAGGAAGGGGGCTAGCGGGAATCAAGAGACCCAGTACTTC. Protein product: CASRKGASGNQETQYF. The chain is built from TRBV12-3 or TRBV12-4 and TRBJ2-5; 9 bases agree with TRBD2. The length of the CDR3 is 16 residues. Trimming took 6 bases from V and 2 from J; bases not matched to a gene: 10.

With regard to this clonotype: A much larger clone lies a single base off, so this may be a read error. The chain links TRBV12-3 or TRBV12-4 to TRBJ1-2; tentative D call: TRBD1 (6 bases). The CDR3 covers 14 residues. This CDR3 reads CATSRGLRDYGYTF. CDR3 sequence (DNA): TGTGCCACCAGTCGGGGGCTACGAGACTATGGCTACACCTTC.

This clonotype was counted ten times or more. V and J are TRBV7-9 and TRBJ2-7, with D uncertain. The CDR3 is 13 amino acids. V lost 0 bases to trimming and J lost 5 bases, with 8 bases between them. The germline CDR1 and CDR2 sequences are SEHNR and FQNEAQ (reference sequence). The CDR3 sequence is CASSLAVRDEQYF. The CDR3 nucleotides read TGTGCCAGCAGCTTAGCCGTCCGTGACGAGCAGTACTTC. Using reference TRBV7-9 and TRBJ2-7 for the parts outside the CDR3, the full variable domain is DTGVSQNPRHKITKRGQNVTFRCDPISEHNRLYWYRQTLGQGPEFLTYFQNEAQLEKSRLLSDRFSAERPKGSFSTLEIQRTEQGDSAMYLCASSLAVRDEQYFGPGTRLTVT.